Here is one T cell receptor beta chain with its context. The CDR3 extends over 16 amino acids. With V trimmed by 7 bases and J by 4 bases, 8 bases remained unmatched. Germline V gene sequence: CDR1 SNHLY, CDR2 FYNNEI. This record belongs to a study of identical twins. In TCRdb, the 5' RACE reads were re-called with MiXCR into one record per CDR3 protein. The sample carries fewer than 250,000 distinct CDR3 sequences, 7.5% recorded once. The sample also formed part of further work on yellow fever vaccine responses in identical twins.

The chain is built from TRBV2 and TRBJ2-1; TRBD2 matches 12 bases. This sequence was found in a woman younger than 30 in good health. The sequencing input was CD8+ T cells sorted from blood. The CDR3 protein is CASTATSGSMYNEQFF. The CDR3 DNA is TGTGCCAGCACCGCGACTAGCGGGAGTATGTACAATGAGCAGTTCTTC.